Shown below are 18 T cell receptor beta chains from a single sample sequenced in a study of blood T cell repertoires in COVID-19. Here immunoSEQ multiplex PCR was the method, and the copy in TCRdb shows in-frame clones only, minus some. The sample includes 150,000 to 200,000 clones, approximately 91% of them seen just once. The sequencing input was peripheral blood. The receptors were gathered from a man between 65 and 85 years old with active or convalescent COVID-19.

This chain links TRBV21-1 with TRBJ2-7; the table's TRBD1 call for D was not verified on the DNA. TRBV21-1 is a pseudogene. The CDR3 runs 16 residues. The CDR3 DNA reads as TGTGCCAGCAGCTTGCGACAGGGGGGGACCTTCTACGAGCAGTACTTC. It translates to CASSLRQGGTFYEQYF.

The chain combines TRBV5-6 with TRBJ2-1; D unresolved. Germline CDR1 SGHDT, CDR2 YYEEEE. The CDR3 has 16 residues. V was pared by 0 bases and J by 0 bases, with 10 bases between. In DNA form, the CDR3 reads TGTGCCAGCAGCTTGGTAGACACCCCCTCCTACAATGAGCAGTTCTTC. Protein: CASSLVDTPSYNEQFF.

The chain links TRBV30 to TRBJ1-1; D ambiguous. V lost 3 bases and J 1 base, leaving 9 bases between the germline ends. There are 13 residues in the CDR3. Germline loops: CDR1 GTSNPN, CDR2 SVGIG (reference sequence). The DNA for the CDR3 is TGTGCCTGGAGAGCGGACCGGAACACTGAAGCTTTCTTT. This sequence encodes CAWRADRNTEAFF.

This chain joins TRBV27 and TRBJ2-1, with D possibly matching TRBD2 (5 bases). There are 13 residues in the CDR3. The germline gives CDR1 MNHEY, CDR2 SMNVEV (reference sequence). Trimming removed 7 bases at V and 7 bases at J, with 14 bases between. The CDR3: CASIGGEVNEQFF. The CDR3 coding sequence is TGTGCCAGCATCGGAGGCGAGGTGAATGAGCAGTTCTTC.

The chain employs TRBV18 and TRBJ2-7; D not resolved. Trimming stripped 2 bases from V and 5 bases from J, with 10 bases between. This CDR3 region has 13 residues. Per the germline V gene, CDR1 is KGHSH and CDR2 is LQKENI. This CDR3 reads CASSPSRSHEQYF. The CDR3 DNA sequence: TGTGCCAGCTCACCATCTAGAAGCCACGAGCAGTACTTC.

This chain uses TRBV12-3 or TRBV12-4 with TRBJ2-7; D unclear. Trimming cost V 8 bases and J 3 bases, with 8 bases left between them. This CDR3 has 11 amino acids. This CDR3 reads CASARDYEQYF. The CDR3 DNA is TGTGCCAGCGCTAGAGACTACGAGCAGTACTTC.

This chain joins TRBV7-6 and TRBJ2-5, with TRBD2 matching over 13 bases. Germline loops: CDR1 SGHVS, CDR2 FNYEAQ. The junction had 8 bases not matched to a gene; V was cut back by 5 bases and J by 5 bases. The CDR3 runs to 16 residues. CDR3 protein: CASSPRTSGGRETQYF. The CDR3 bases are TGTGCCAGCAGCCCTAGGACTAGCGGGGGTCGGGAGACCCAGTACTTC.

The chain joins TRBV6-4 to TRBJ1-5, with a weak D call TRBD1 (5 bases). V gave up 3 bases and J gave up 6 bases, with 9 bases separating them. CDR1 and CDR2 from the germline V gene are MRHNA and SNTAGT. The CDR3 has 13 residues. CDR3 sequence reads: CASSEGGGQPQHF. The CDR3 DNA reads TGTGCCAGCAGTGAGGGGGGGGGTCAGCCCCAGCATTTT.

This chain uses TRBV7-9 with TRBJ2-3, with 8 bases identical to TRBD2. The CDR3 totals 15 residues. Germline assignment: CDR1 SEHNR and CDR2 FQNEAQ (reference sequence). With 5 bases clipped from V and 2 bases from J, the junction kept 6 bases outside the gene matches. The CDR3 sequence is CASSPGLAPTDTQYF. The CDR3 nucleotides are TGTGCCAGCAGCCCTGGACTAGCCCCCACAGATACGCAGTATTTT.

The V call is TRBV2, the J call TRBJ1-1; possibly TRBD1 for D (6 bases). Trimming cost V 7 bases and J 6 bases, with 15 bases left between them. The CDR3 has 13 amino acids. Germline CDR1 SNHLY, CDR2 FYNNEI. CDR3 amino acids: CASNYRQEAEAFF. CDR3 coding DNA: TGTGCCAGCAACTATCGACAGGAAGCTGAAGCTTTCTTT. The full variable domain, rest sourced from reference TRBV2 and TRBJ1-1, is EPEVTQTPSHQVTQMGQEVILRCVPISNHLYFYWYRQILGQKVEFLVSFYNNEISEKSEIFDDQFSVERPDGSNFTLKIRSTKLEDSAMYFCASNYRQEAEAFFGQGTRLTVV.

This clone was seen repeatedly, ten times or more. The chain links TRBV6-5 to TRBJ2-7; D ambiguous. CDR1 MNHEY and CDR2 SVGAGI come from the germline V gene. The V gene lost 7 bases and the J gene lost 3 bases, with 13 bases spanning the gap. This CDR3 is 13 amino acids long. For the CDR3, the DNA is TGTGCCAGCAATCAACTGGGCTACTACGAGCAGTACTTC. Translated, it gives CASNQLGYYEQYF.

The rearrangement links TRBV7-9 to TRBJ1-1; TRBD1 agrees at 8 bases. The CDR3 contains 15 residues. J was trimmed by 2 bases and V by 5 bases; bases with no gene match: 7. The germline V gene encodes CDR1 SEHNR and CDR2 FQNEAQ (reference sequence). The CDR3 here is CASSALQGVNTEAFF. CDR3 nucleotide sequence: TGTGCCAGCAGCGCCTTACAGGGGGTCAACACTGAAGCTTTCTTT.

The V gene is TRBV10-1, the J gene TRBJ1-1; 7 positions agree with TRBD1. The CDR3 has 15 amino acids. Germline CDR1 and CDR2: WNHNN and SYGVQD (reference sequence). V lost 10 bases and J lost 6; bases outside the gene matches: 17. CDR3 residues: CAISRDRVPAPEAFF. The DNA of the CDR3 is TGCGCCATCTCGCGAGACAGGGTACCGGCCCCTGAAGCTTTCTTT.

The chain carries TRBV23-1 and TRBJ2-7; 12 bases agree with TRBD1. TRBV23-1 is annotated as an ORF whose role is uncertain. The CDR3 extends over 17 amino acids. The J segment lost 0 bases and the V segment lost 2 bases, leaving 5 bases of the junction unmatched. The chain's CDR3 is CASSQRDRGRPSYEQYF. In DNA form, the CDR3 reads TGCGCCAGCAGTCAAAGGGACAGGGGGCGTCCCTCCTACGAGCAGTACTTC.

The V gene is TRBV11-3, the J gene TRBJ2-3; 8 nucleotides match TRBD1. The V gene end was trimmed by 5 bases and the J gene end by 3 bases; junction bases not matched to a gene: 7. The CDR3 totals 15 residues. The germline CDR1 and CDR2 sequences are SGHNT and YENEEA. In nucleotides, the CDR3 is TGTGCCAGCAGCCCAGGGGGCGCGGGTACAGATACGCAGTATTTT. This sequence encodes CASSPGGAGTDTQYF.

The gene calls are TRBV6-2 or TRBV6-3 and TRBJ1-4, with D tentatively TRBD1 (6 bases). The CDR3 is 15 residues long. Trimming pared 4 bases from V and 7 bases from J, leaving 16 bases between. The germline V gene has CDR1 MNHEY and CDR2 SVGEGT. CDR3: CASSSPWGGREKLFF. The CDR3 nucleotides are TGTGCCAGCAGTTCCCCCTGGGGGGGGCGTGAAAAACTGTTTTTT.

This clone was seen more than once but under ten times. The rearrangement uses TRBV24-1 and TRBJ2-7; D not certain. Trimming shortened V by 4 bases and J by 3 bases, and 3 bases separated the two germline ends. The CDR3 runs 11 residues. Germline V CDR1 and CDR2: KGHDR, SFDVKD. The CDR3 loop reads CATSDHYEQYF. CDR3 bases: TGTGCCACCAGTGACCACTACGAGCAGTACTTC.

The chain employs TRBV18 and TRBJ1-2; D uncertain. V dropped 6 bases and J dropped 2 bases, with 7 bases sitting between them. Germline CDR1 is KGHSH and CDR2 is LQKENI. The CDR3 length is 12 residues. The CDR3 DNA follows: TGTGCCAGCTCCCTACTCAACTATGGCTACACCTTC. It translates to CASSLLNYGYTF. The full variable domain, its missing parts supplied by reference TRBV18 and TRBJ1-2, is NAGVMQNPRHLVRRRGQEARLRCSPMKGHSHVYWYRQLPEEGLKFMVYLQKENIIDESGMPKERFSAEFPKEGPSILRIQQVVRGDSAAYFCASSLLNYGYTFGSGTRLTVV.